The 13 T cell receptor beta chains presented below share a single source sample, sequenced in a study of blood T cell repertoires in COVID-19. Libraries were prepared by immunoSEQ multiplex PCR; TCRdb keeps only in-frame clonotypes and omits some of them. The sample has roughly 200,000 clones; 80% to 90% are singletons. The specimen was peripheral blood. The origin of the receptors is a human donor in a cohort sampled during active COVID-19.

This clone appeared once. The chain recombines TRBV3-1 (or the pseudogene TRBV3-2) with TRBJ1-1, with no clear D. Germline V gene data show CDR1 as LGHDT and CDR2 as YNNKEL (reference sequence). V was shortened by 2 bases and J by 0 bases, with 4 bases between the two germline ends. CDR3 length: 13 amino acids. CDR3: CASSQQVNTEAFF. The CDR3 DNA follows: TGTGCCAGCAGCCAACAGGTGAACACTGAAGCTTTCTTT.

The chain couples TRBV19 to TRBJ2-6; no definite D call. Per the germline V gene, CDR1 is LNHDA and CDR2 is SQIVND (reference sequence). This CDR3 region has 16 residues. The V end lost 2 bases, the J end lost 0 bases, and 8 bases lay between the germline ends. The CDR3 loop reads CASSITHRSGANVLTF. The DNA of the CDR3 is TGTGCCAGTAGTATAACACATCGCTCTGGGGCCAACGTCCTGACTTTC.

The chain couples TRBV15 to TRBJ2-1; TRBD2 matches at 14 bases. This CDR3 is built from 16 residues. V lost 2 bases and J lost 9; bases outside the gene matches: 6. Per the germline V gene, CDR1 is LNHNV and CDR2 is YYDKDF (reference sequence). The CDR3 reads CATSRRLAGGRGEQFF. The CDR3 nucleotides read TGTGCCACCAGCAGAAGACTAGCGGGGGGGAGGGGTGAGCAGTTCTTC.

This chain links TRBV7-8 with TRBJ2-2; 11 nucleotides align to TRBD2. The CDR3 consists of 17 residues. Germline-derived CDR1 and CDR2 are SGHVS and FQNEAQ. J lost 5 bases, V lost 4 bases, and 9 bases had no gene match. The CDR3 here is CASSYLAGGGGTGELFF. The DNA of the CDR3 is TGTGCCAGCAGCTACCTAGCGGGAGGAGGAGGGACCGGGGAGCTGTTTTTT.

V is TRBV7-6 and J is TRBJ2-1, with a tentative D call TRBD2 (5 bases). Germline loops: CDR1 SGHVS, CDR2 FNYEAQ. Trimming pared 1 base from V and 4 bases from J, leaving 11 bases between. There are 15 residues in the CDR3. The CDR3 DNA is TGTGCCAGCAGCTTAGTATCGCTAGCATACAATGAGCAGTTCTTC. This codes for CASSLVSLAYNEQFF. Based on the CDR3 plus reference TRBV7-6 and TRBJ2-1, the full variable domain is GAGVSQSPRYKVTKRGQDVALRCDPISGHVSLYWYRQALGQGPEFLTYFNYEAQQDKSGLPNDRFSAERPEGSISTLTIQRTEQRDSAMYRCASSLVSLAYNEQFFGPGTRLTVL.

The chain couples TRBV6-5 to TRBJ2-3; D is ambiguous. The CDR3 contains 14 residues. CDR1 MNHEY and CDR2 SVGAGI come from the germline V gene. Between the trimmed V and J ends, which lost 3 bases and 2 bases, there was a span of 9 bases. DNA of the CDR3: TGTGCCAGCAGTTATGGCAGATACACAGATACGCAGTATTTT. Its translation: CASSYGRYTDTQYF.

J is TRBJ2-2 and V is TRBV6-5; 9 nucleotides line up with TRBD1. This CDR3 has 14 amino acids. CDR1 is MNHEY, CDR2 SVGAGI, per germline. The V gene end was trimmed by 7 bases and the J gene end by 7 bases; junction bases not matched to a gene: 7. CDR3 sequence (DNA): TGTGCCAGCACCCGACGACAGGGGGTCGGGGAGCTGTTTTTT. This encodes CASTRRQGVGELFF.

This clone was found a few times. The chain links TRBV28 to TRBJ1-6; no firm D call. V gave up 3 bases and J gave up 13 bases, with 10 bases separating them. CDR1 and CDR2 from the germline V gene are MDHEN and SYDVKM. The CDR3 is 12 amino acids. The CDR3, as DNA: TGTGCCAGCAGTTTGGCTCGCTTGCCCCTCCACTTT. Translated, it gives CASSLARLPLHF.

CDR3 nucleotides: TGTGCCAGCAGCGTAGAGACTAACACAGATACGCAGTATTTT. Its translation: CASSVETNTDTQYF. The chain joins TRBV9 to TRBJ2-3, with D possibly being TRBD2 (5 bases). Trimming removed 0 bases from V and 2 bases from J, with 7 bases in between. CDR3 length: 14 amino acids. The germline V gene encodes CDR1 SGDLS and CDR2 YYNGEE.

The CDR3 DNA is TGCGCCAGCAGCCGGACTTTCAGCTCTGGAAACACCATATATTTT. It encodes CASSRTFSSGNTIYF. J is TRBJ1-3 and V is TRBV4-1; D is ambiguous. V was shortened by 4 bases and J by 0 bases, with 10 bases between the two germline ends. CDR1 and CDR2 (germline): MGHRA, YSYEKL. This CDR3 has 15 amino acids.

V is TRBV19 and J is TRBJ1-1, with D unclear. Germline V gene data show CDR1 as LNHDA and CDR2 as SQIVND (reference sequence). This CDR3 is built from 16 residues. The V end lost 3 bases, the J end lost 1 base, and 15 bases lay between the germline ends. As DNA, the CDR3 is TGTGCCAGTAGTATCGCTTTCGTCCGTAGGAACACTGAAGCTTTCTTT. Translated, it gives CASSIAFVRRNTEAFF.

V is TRBV5-6 and J is TRBJ1-4, with D unresolved. Germline V lookup: CDR1 SGHDT, CDR2 YYEEEE. Trimming took 5 bases from V and 11 from J, leaving 25 bases between them. This CDR3 spans 16 amino acids. CDR3 nucleotide sequence: TGTGCCAGCAGTCTGAAGTTTGCGGGTTACCCAGTCAAACTGTTTTTT. Amino acid sequence: CASSLKFAGYPVKLFF.

This chain links TRBV7-9 with TRBJ2-3; 8 bases are a match to TRBD2. V lost 4 bases to trimming and J lost 0 bases; unmatched junction nucleotides: 6. The CDR3 is 16 residues long. In germline, CDR1 is SEHNR, CDR2 FQNEAQ (reference sequence). CDR3 sequence (DNA): TGTGCCAGCAGCTCAACTAGCGGACCTAGCACAGATACGCAGTATTTT. Protein product: CASSSTSGPSTDTQYF.